This is a list of T cell receptor beta chains from one sample in a study of T cell responses to AZD1222 COVID-19 vaccine. Measured with immunoSEQ multiplex PCR; TCRdb has only the in-frame clones, and not every one. The sample yields more than 75,000 clones, about 90% seen once. The sequences come from peripheral blood, collected on day 0 of AZD1222 vaccination. The receptors come from an adult in good health. CDR3s include the opening cysteine and the closing phenylalanine or tryptophan. D genes are given only for firm matches. Not every row has a clone size; where given, it reads once, few, many or a size class.

NA	TRBV28	TRBJ1-1	NA	TGTGCCAGCGCAGAGACAGGAAGGACTGAAGCTTTCTTT	CASAETGRTEAFF
NA	TRBV28	TRBJ2-7	NA	TGTGCCAGCGGGGTCCGCAACGAGCAGTACTTC	CASGVRNEQYF
TRBD1	TRBV6-5	TRBJ1-1	NA	TGTGCCAGCAGAAGCCGGGACAGGGCGAACACTGAAGCTTTCTTT	CASRSRDRANTEAFF
NA	TRBV6-6	TRBJ1-1	NA	TGTGCCAGCAGAGTGACAGTGAACACTGAAGCTTTCTTT	CASRVTVNTEAFF
NA	TRBV28	TRBJ1-6	NA	TGTGCCAGCAGTTTCAGCAATTCACCCCTCCACTTT	CASSFSNSPLHF
NA	TRBV5-1	TRBJ1-1	NA	TGCGCCAGCAGCTTGGACGGGTTCAACACTGAAGCTTTCTTT	CASSLDGFNTEAFF
NA	TRBV27	TRBJ2-2	many	TGTGCCAGCAGTTTATGGGGGGACACCGGGGAGCTGTTTTTT	CASSLWGDTGELFF
TRBD1	TRBV24-1	TRBJ1-5	NA	TGTGCCACCAGTGCAGGGGGAGTCGATCAGCCCCAGCATTTT	CATSAGGVDQPQHF
NA	TRBV3-1/TRBV3-2	TRBJ1-2	NA	TGTGCCAGCAGTGAGACGACAGGTGGACTCTATGGCTACACCTTC	CASSETTGGLYGYTF
TRBD1	TRBV18	TRBJ2-7	NA	TGTGCCAGCTCACCCAGGGACAGGGAAGCCTACGAGCAGTACTTC	CASSPRDREAYEQYF
NA	TRBV11-2	TRBJ2-2	NA	TGTGCCAGCAGCTTAGAGGGGCTTGCCGGGGAGCTGTTTTTT	CASSLEGLAGELFF
NA	TRBV12-3/TRBV12-4	TRBJ2-7	NA	TGTGCCAGCAGTTTAGCCCGCGAGCAGTACTTC	CASSLAREQYF
TRBD1	TRBV3-1/TRBV3-2	TRBJ2-7	NA	TGTGCCAGCAGCCCGGACAGGGGCCCCTACGAGCAGTACTTC	CASSPDRGPYEQYF
TRBD1	TRBV7-2	TRBJ1-5	NA	TGTGCCAGCAGCACCTATGACAGGGGAGGGCAGCCCCAGCATTTT	CASSTYDRGGQPQHF
NA	TRBV7-8	TRBJ2-5	NA	TGTGCCAGCAGCCTCCTGGGGCGGACCCTCCAAGAGACCCAGTACTTC	CASSLLGRTLQETQYF
NA	TRBV6-1	TRBJ1-2	NA	TGTGCCAGCAGTGAAGCGCACGGGGCGGGTGGCTACACCTTC	CASSEAHGAGGYTF
TRBD1	TRBV24-1	TRBJ1-2	NA	TGTGCCACCAGTGACCCCTCGACAGGGAGACATGGCTACACCTTC	CATSDPSTGRHGYTF
NA	TRBV27	TRBJ2-1	NA	TGTGCCAGCAGTTTATCTTACAGGGATGAGCAGTTCTTC	CASSLSYRDEQFF
NA	TRBV7-2	TRBJ2-3	NA	TGTGCCAGCAGCTTGGGCTGGGCAGATACGCAGTATTTT	CASSLGWADTQYF
TRBD1	TRBV7-6	TRBJ2-1	once	TGTGCCAGCAGCGCAGGACAGGGGATGGCGTTCTTC	CASSAGQGMAFF
TRBD1	TRBV12-3/TRBV12-4	TRBJ1-2	NA	TGTGCCAGCAGTCCTCAGGGGGGCAGTGGCTACACCTTC	CASSPQGGSGYTF
TRBD1	TRBV28	TRBJ2-5	NA	TGTGCCAGCAGCCGACAGGGGACGGAGACCCAGTACTTC	CASSRQGTETQYF
TRBD2	TRBV12-3/TRBV12-4	TRBJ2-7	once	TGTGCCAGCAGTCCCCCGGGAGGGCGCGAGCAGTACTTC	CASSPPGGREQYF
TRBD1	TRBV7-9	TRBJ2-2	NA	TGTGCCAGCAGGTCGGACAGGGGGCGAAGCACCGGGGAGCTGTTTTTT	CASRSDRGRSTGELFF
NA	TRBV10-3	TRBJ1-5	few	TGTGCCACACAGGCCGGGGGGGGCCAGCCCCAGCATTTT	CATQAGGGQPQHF
TRBD2	TRBV19	TRBJ2-7	NA	TGTGCCAGTAGTATCGGGACTAGCGGCTACGAGCAGTACTTC	CASSIGTSGYEQYF
NA	TRBV25-1	TRBJ2-1	NA	TGTGCCAGCAGTGAATGGGACGCCTACAATGAGCAGTTCTTC	CASSEWDAYNEQFF
TRBD2	TRBV11-2	TRBJ2-7	NA	TGTGCCAGCAGCTTCGGACTAGCGGGAGGGCCTGGGGCCTACGAGCAGTACTTC	CASSFGLAGGPGAYEQYF
NA	TRBV6-2/TRBV6-3	TRBJ1-5	NA	TGTGCCAGCAGTTACGGGGGAGGAAGGAATCAGCCCCAGCATTTT	CASSYGGGRNQPQHF
NA	TRBV9	TRBJ1-2	NA	TGCCTCACCGGTGGGGGAAACCTCTATGGCTACACCTTC	CLTGGGNLYGYTF
NA	TRBV19	TRBJ2-2	NA	TGTGCCAGTAGTGTAACGGGACTTAACACCGGGGAGCTGTTTTTT	CASSVTGLNTGELFF
TRBD1	TRBV6-2/TRBV6-3	TRBJ1-5	NA	TGTGCCAGCAGTGGCCCGGGACAGGGATATAATCAGCCCCAGCATTTT	CASSGPGQGYNQPQHF
NA	TRBV24-1	TRBJ2-7	NA	TGTGCCACCAGTGATACGGACACTCGACAGCAGTACTTC	CATSDTDTRQQYF
TRBD2	TRBV5-4	TRBJ2-1	NA	TGTGCCAGCAGCCCAAACCGATTTCTAGCGGGAGGGAATGAGCAGTTCTTC	CASSPNRFLAGGNEQFF
NA	TRBV5-6	TRBJ2-7	NA	TGTGCCAGCAGCCTTGCCCGAGGAGCTCCTATCCCATACGAGCAGTACTTC	CASSLARGAPIPYEQYF
TRBD2	TRBV12-5	TRBJ2-1	NA	TGTGCTAGTGGTTCTTACCATACTAGCGGGAGGTACAATGAGCAGTTCTTC	CASGSYHTSGRYNEQFF
NA	TRBV7-8	TRBJ1-5	NA	TGTGCCAGCAGCTTAGCGACAGCTTGGCAGCCCCAGCATTTT	CASSLATAWQPQHF
TRBD2	TRBV3-1/TRBV3-2	TRBJ2-5	NA	TGTGCCAGCAGCCCCGGAAAGGGACTAGCGGAGGTTGGGGAGACCCAGTACTTC	CASSPGKGLAEVGETQYF